A selection of T cell receptor beta chains follows, all from one sample in a study of control samples from healthy donors and cancer patients. Clones were sequenced by immunoSEQ multiplex PCR, and TCRdb holds only the in-frame ones, with some missing. This table has about 34,000 clones, about 88% appearing once. Sequencing was done on a sample of PBMCs. All receptors derive from a woman in her thirties or forties with lung cancer. The CDR3 runs from the conserved cysteine through the conserved F or W. D genes are given only for firm matches. Some rows have no size entry. The others give once, few or many, or a class for an expanded clone.

clone size	D gene	V gene	J gene	CDR3 DNA	CDR3 protein
-	-	TRBV7-8	TRBJ2-1	TGTGCCAGCAGCTACCTAGCGAAGTACAATGAGCAGTTCTTC	CASSYLAKYNEQFF
-	-	TRBV12-3/TRBV12-4	TRBJ1-1	TGTGCCAGCAGTTTGGGCCCGATGGCTTTCTTT	CASSLGPMAFF
-	-	TRBV3-1/TRBV3-2	TRBJ2-1	TGTGCCAGCAGCCAAGATCGAAACAATGAGCAGTTCTTC	CASSQDRNNEQFF
-	TRBD2	TRBV24-1	TRBJ2-3	TGTGCCACCAGTTCGGGGGGGAGAAACACAGATACGCAGTATTTT	CATSSGGRNTDTQYF
-	-	TRBV3-1/TRBV3-2	TRBJ2-3	TGTGCCAGCAGCCAAGTGGGCGGAGCGAGCGCAGATACGCAGTATTTT	CASSQVGGASADTQYF
-	-	TRBV2	TRBJ1-2	TGTGCCAGCAGTGTTCCCTCCGGGACGGATAACTATGGCTACACCTTC	CASSVPSGTDNYGYTF
-	-	TRBV4-2	TRBJ2-1	TGTGCCAGCAGCCCCCGGCGGGGCTCGGGGTACAATGAGCAGTTCTTC	CASSPRRGSGYNEQFF
-	-	TRBV7-3	TRBJ2-6	TGTGCCAGCGGCACCCCTGGGGCCAACGTCCTGACTTTC	CASGTPGANVLTF
-	-	TRBV28	TRBJ1-4	TGTGCCAGCCGTGCGGGGGCACAAGAAAAACTGTTTTTT	CASRAGAQEKLFF
-	-	TRBV27	TRBJ1-4	TGTGCCAGCAGTTTATCCAGGAGGATTAATGAAAAACTGTTTTTT	CASSLSRRINEKLFF
-	TRBD1	TRBV19	TRBJ1-5	TGTGCCAGTAGTTCTCAGGGGGCCATGGGCAATCAGCCCCAGCATTTT	CASSSQGAMGNQPQHF
-	-	TRBV29-1	TRBJ2-5	TGCAGCGTTGGGTTGGTAGTTAAGGAGACCCAGTACTTC	CSVGLVVKETQYF
-	-	TRBV2	TRBJ1-1	TGTGCCAGCAGTGGAATTCGGACAGTCTCCATGAACACTGAAGCTTTCTTT	CASSGIRTVSMNTEAFF
-	-	TRBV7-9	TRBJ2-7	TGTGCCAGCAGCTTTGGGACCGCTTACTACGAGCAGTACTTC	CASSFGTAYYEQYF
-	-	TRBV7-9	TRBJ1-3	TGTGCCAGCAGGGACTCTGGAAACACCATATATTTT	CASRDSGNTIYF
-	-	TRBV24-1	TRBJ2-7	TGTGCCACCAGTGGGGGGGGCGAGGGGACCCCCTACGAGCAGTACTTC	CATSGGGEGTPYEQYF
-	-	TRBV6-6	TRBJ2-1	TGTGCCAGCAGCCCCTCCAATGAGCAGTTCTTC	CASSPSNEQFF
few	TRBD1	TRBV6-6	TRBJ1-2	TGTGCCAGCAGTCTCGGGACAGGGAGGGAAGGCTACACCTTC	CASSLGTGREGYTF
-	TRBD1	TRBV30	TRBJ1-4	TGTGCCTGGAGATTGGGACAGGGGCTTTCGGACGAAAAACTGTTTTTT	CAWRLGQGLSDEKLFF
-	TRBD1	TRBV6-2/TRBV6-3	TRBJ1-5	TGTGCCAGCAGTAGACAGGGGGCGCGTAATCAGCCCCAGCATTTT	CASSRQGARNQPQHF
-	TRBD1	TRBV7-8	TRBJ2-7	TGTGCCAGCAGCTACCGGGACAGGGTGCGCGAGCAGTACTTC	CASSYRDRVREQYF
-	TRBD2	TRBV27	TRBJ2-1	TGTGCCAGCAGTTCGAGAGGCGGGGGGGTAACCTACAATGAGCAGTTCTTC	CASSSRGGGVTYNEQFF
-	-	TRBV6-5	TRBJ1-2	TGTGCCAGCAGTTACTCGACTGGGGAGAAGGGATATGGCTACACCTTC	CASSYSTGEKGYGYTF